The clone carrying this T cell receptor beta chain was seen only a few times. The data derive from a study of blood T cell repertoires in COVID-19. Study-wide context: Acute-phase and convalescent COVID-19 samples originated in the United States, Italy and Spain.

Each participant's cohort was designated according to participant-reported clinical history. Under the authors' procedure: Reference gene primer amplification yielded estimated nucleated cell counts. This table comes from immunoSEQ multiplex PCR, and its TCRdb copy is limited to in-frame clones, with some not included. V and J calls and clone size follow that table, whereas D and trimming were derived from the DNA. The data contain some 170,000 clones, 75% to 85% of them singletons. Trimming at V came to 7 bases and at J to 6 bases, leaving 14 bases not matched to a gene. Germline CDR1 is WSHSY and CDR2 is SAAADI. The CDR3 extends over 15 amino acids.

This sequence joins TRBV10-2 and TRBJ2-7; 8 nucleotides line up with TRBD1. The specimen was PBMCs or T cells enriched from blood (not recorded which). The clonotype originates from a man aged 35-49 years who had recovered from COVID-19. DNA for the CDR3: TGCGCCAGCACCTCCCAGACAGGGGTTGAGGGCGAGCAGTACTTC. Residues: CASTSQTGVEGEQYF.